This entry concerns a single T cell receptor beta chain. Its cognate antigen is unknown. This record comes from a study of cytomegalovirus exposure and HLA in healthy donors. The PCR ran on 60 Vbeta and 13 Jbeta primers. Sequencing was performed with immunoSEQ multiplex PCR; in TCRdb, only in-frame clones are kept and a portion is missing. The data hold about 130,000 clones, with approximately 80% observed a single time. Findings of the study overall: A few chains tied to CMV proved CMV antigen-specific in vitro.

V gave up 6 bases and J gave up 5 bases; unmatched junction bases: 17. This CDR3 has 17 amino acids. Germline lookup yields CDR1 SGHDT and CDR2 YYEEEE. What was sequenced was PBMCs. The source is a girl aged 2 to 9 in good health and CMV-seronegative. The chain links TRBV5-6 to TRBJ2-1; 7 bases match TRBD2. Written as DNA, the CDR3 is TGTGCCAGCAACCGACTCCCGGGACTACCCCCGGACAATGAGCAGTTCTTC. Amino acid sequence: CASNRLPGLPPDNEQFF.